Listed below are T cell receptor beta chains from one sample, sequenced in a study of human thymus T cells. Assay used: immunoSEQ multiplex PCR; TCRdb lists only in-frame clones, some missing. This table holds about 120,000 clones, around 94% found once. The source material was thymus tissue. These receptors all come from a boy in the first two years of life with a congenital heart defect but otherwise immunologically healthy. Both conserved end residues are part of each CDR3. D genes are given only for firm matches. Part of the rows lack a size; the others show once, few, many or a class for expanded clones.

v_call	clone_size	d_call	j_call	cdr3_aa	cdr3_nt
TRBV5-1	-	TRBD2	TRBJ2-5	CASSLRLAGGNQETQYF	TGCGCCAGCAGCTTGAGGCTAGCGGGGGGGAATCAAGAGACCCAGTACTTC
TRBV4-2	-	-	TRBJ1-2	CASSQVKGLERSYYGYTF	TGTGCCAGCAGCCAAGTTAAAGGGCTTGAAAGATCCTACTATGGCTACACCTTC
TRBV6-5	-	TRBD2	TRBJ2-7	CASSHREVTYEQYF	TGTGCCAGCAGTCACCGGGAGGTAACCTACGAGCAGTACTTC
TRBV14	-	-	TRBJ1-3	CASSQESRGNTIYF	TGTGCCAGCAGCCAAGAGTCGCGTGGAAACACCATATATTTT
TRBV23-1	few	TRBD1	TRBJ2-7	CASSTGDRWGEQYF	TGCGCCAGCTCCACAGGGGACCGATGGGGCGAGCAGTACTTC
TRBV2	-	-	TRBJ2-1	CASSEVPYNEQFF	TGTGCCAGCAGTGAAGTACCGTACAATGAGCAGTTCTTC
TRBV28	-	TRBD1	TRBJ1-2	CASSSRDRWNYGYTF	TGTGCCAGCAGTTCCCGGGACAGGTGGAACTATGGCTACACCTTC
TRBV9	-	TRBD2	TRBJ2-1	CASRKTSGGASEQFF	TGTGCCAGCAGGAAGACTAGCGGGGGGGCCAGTGAGCAGTTCTTC
TRBV11-3	-	TRBD2	TRBJ2-1	CASSLSAGGLGEQFF	TGTGCCAGCAGCTTAAGTGCGGGGGGGCTAGGTGAGCAGTTCTTC
TRBV4-1	-	-	TRBJ2-3	CASSQVWTRGRGTDTQYF	TGCGCCAGCAGCCAAGTATGGACCCGTGGACGGGGCACAGATACGCAGTATTTT
TRBV19	-	TRBD2	TRBJ2-7	CASSIPGGKNEQYF	TGTGCCAGTAGTATACCGGGGGGGAAGAACGAGCAGTACTTC
TRBV2	-	-	TRBJ2-5	CASSVTGALQETQYF	TGTGCCAGCAGTGTTACGGGGGCCCTCCAAGAGACCCAGTACTTC
TRBV9	-	-	TRBJ1-4	CASSVGAHTDLDF	TGTGCCAGCAGCGTAGGGGCCCACACGGATTTAGATTTT
TRBV11-2	-	-	TRBJ1-6	CASSLPYSHSPLHF	TGTGCCAGCAGCTTACCTTACAGCCATTCACCCCTCCACTTT
TRBV6-1	-	-	TRBJ1-1	CASSDGVEAFF	TGTGCCAGCAGTGACGGGGTAGAGGCTTTCTTT
TRBV4-1	-	-	TRBJ1-1	CASSQEEPGEDTEAFF	TGCGCCAGCAGCCAAGAAGAACCCGGAGAAGACACTGAAGCTTTCTTT
TRBV4-1	few	TRBD1	TRBJ1-6	CASSPMTGDRSPLHF	TGCGCCAGCAGTCCTATGACAGGGGATCGTTCACCCCTCCACTTT
TRBV19	-	-	TRBJ1-2	CASTGGSHYGYTF	TGTGCCAGTACGGGGGGGAGCCACTATGGCTACACCTTC
TRBV19	-	-	TRBJ1-1	CASSIGGGIGTEAFF	TGTGCCAGTAGTATAGGGGGGGGAATCGGCACTGAAGCTTTCTTT
TRBV30	-	-	TRBJ2-3	CAWSVSRVTDTQYF	TGTGCCTGGAGTGTATCGAGGGTAACAGATACGCAGTATTTT
TRBV11-2	-	-	TRBJ2-1	CASSASSHSSYNEQFF	TGTGCCAGCAGCGCAAGTAGCCATAGCTCCTACAATGAGCAGTTCTTC
TRBV5-1	-	TRBD1	TRBJ1-2	CASSHGTGASTNYGYTF	TGCGCCAGCAGCCACGGGACAGGGGCGTCCACTAACTATGGCTACACCTTC
TRBV9	-	TRBD1	TRBJ2-3	CASSVEGGPTDTQYF	TGTGCCAGCAGCGTAGAAGGGGGCCCCACAGATACGCAGTATTTT
TRBV7-2	-	TRBD2	TRBJ2-7	CASSLGTSGGRYEQYF	TGTGCCAGCAGCTTAGGGACTAGCGGGGGAAGGTACGAGCAGTACTTC
TRBV27	-	-	TRBJ1-2	CASSHNREDGYTF	TGTGCCAGCAGTCACAACAGGGAGGACGGCTACACCTTC
TRBV6-1	-	-	TRBJ1-2	CASSDLGEYYGYTF	TGTGCCAGCAGTGATCTGGGGGAATACTATGGCTACACCTTC
TRBV18	-	-	TRBJ2-3	CASSPPPPSDTQYF	TGTGCCAGCTCACCACCCCCCCCGTCAGATACGCAGTATTTT
TRBV7-2	-	TRBD1	TRBJ1-2	CASSPPRQGNWGYTF	TGTGCCAGCAGCCCGCCAAGACAGGGGAATTGGGGCTACACCTTC
TRBV4-3	-	TRBD2	TRBJ2-1	CASSQDLTSGGNEQFF	TGCGCCAGCAGCCAAGATCTGACTAGCGGGGGGAATGAGCAGTTCTTC
TRBV12-5	-	TRBD1	TRBJ1-2	CASGLVQGGLVYGYTF	TGTGCTAGTGGTTTGGTACAGGGGGGGTTAGTCTATGGCTACACCTTC
TRBV4-3	-	-	TRBJ1-5	CASSQDRGQPQHF	TGCGCCAGCAGCCAAGACAGGGGTCAGCCCCAGCATTTT
TRBV21-1	once	-	TRBJ1-1	CASSRETGSVNTEAFF	TGTGCCAGCAGCAGAGAGACAGGGTCCGTGAACACTGAAGCTTTCTTT
TRBV4-3	few	-	TRBJ1-6	CASSQGTDKNSPLHF	TGCGCCAGCAGCCAGGGGACCGACAAAAATTCACCCCTCCACTTT
TRBV19	-	-	TRBJ1-1	CASSMNTEAFF	TGTGCCAGTAGTATGAACACTGAAGCTTTCTTT
TRBV5-4	-	TRBD1	TRBJ1-2	CASSPALTGGWNYGYTF	TGTGCCAGCAGCCCCGCCCTGACAGGGGGCTGGAACTATGGCTACACCTTC
TRBV7-2	-	TRBD2	TRBJ2-3	CASSPLAGGSSTDTQYF	TGTGCCAGCAGCCCGCTAGCGGGGGGTTCTAGCACAGATACGCAGTATTTT
TRBV7-9	-	-	TRBJ2-2	CARTEGTGELFF	TGTGCCCGGACGGAGGGGACCGGGGAGCTGTTTTTT
TRBV6-5	-	-	TRBJ1-4	CASSYSGLGEKLFF	TGTGCCAGCAGTTATTCCGGACTGGGGGAAAAACTGTTTTTT
TRBV7-2	-	TRBD2	TRBJ2-1	CASITTGGDEQFF	TGTGCCAGCATTACTACCGGGGGGGATGAGCAGTTCTTC
TRBV4-2	-	-	TRBJ2-7	CASSQDPPLGDEQYF	TGTGCCAGCAGCCAAGATCCGCCCCTAGGGGACGAGCAGTACTTC
TRBV9	-	TRBD1	TRBJ1-5	CASSPRGDQPQHF	TGTGCCAGCAGCCCCAGGGGGGATCAGCCCCAGCATTTT
TRBV30	-	-	TRBJ1-1	CAWRRHSGGTEAFF	TGTGCCTGGAGGAGACACAGCGGGGGCACTGAAGCTTTCTTT
TRBV5-6	-	TRBD2	TRBJ2-1	CASSKVVRTSSYNEQFF	TGTGCCAGCAGCAAAGTAGTCCGGACTAGCTCCTACAATGAGCAGTTCTTC
TRBV14	-	TRBD1	TRBJ2-2	CASSQRTGGTGELFF	TGTGCCAGCAGCCAACGGACAGGAGGAACCGGGGAGCTGTTTTTT
TRBV11-2	-	-	TRBJ1-1	CASSFAQHETEAFF	TGTGCCAGCAGCTTTGCACAGCACGAGACTGAAGCTTTCTTT
TRBV5-1	-	TRBD2	TRBJ2-7	CASSLHRLAPYEQYF	TGCGCCAGCAGCTTACACCGACTAGCGCCATACGAGCAGTACTTC
TRBV7-9	-	-	TRBJ2-5	CASSFRDSHLKQYF	TGTGCCAGCAGCTTTCGGGACTCTCATCTGAAGCAGTACTTC
TRBV7-9	-	-	TRBJ1-2	CASRFIAESYGYTF	TGTGCCAGCAGATTTATTGCTGAAAGCTATGGCTACACCTTC
TRBV6-1	-	-	TRBJ1-6	CASSEIGQSNSPLHF	TGTGCCAGCAGTGAAATCGGGCAGTCTAATTCACCCCTCCACTTT
TRBV27	once	-	TRBJ2-3	CASTKRGGGTSTDTQYF	TGTGCCAGCACCAAAAGGGGAGGGGGTACCAGCACAGATACGCAGTATTTT